This T cell receptor (beta chain) derives from a study of T cell repertoires in cytomegalovirus infection. In germline, CDR1 is DFQATT, CDR2 SNEGSKA (reference sequence). There are 16 residues in the CDR3. Trimming shortened V by 6 bases and J by 0 bases, and 21 bases separated the two germline ends. With respect to this clonotype: Antigen unknown.

Notes on the study in general: Using cumulative public TCR beta family frequency, the authors identified those who carried CMV together with the relevant HLA. In two of eight donors, the top clonotype was HLA-C-restricted CMV-specific.

TCRdb used MiXCR to reprocess the reads, holding one entry per CDR3 protein. The sample yields some 680,000 distinct CDR3 sequences, 35% to 45% seen once. The sequence came from a human donor in good health (CMV status not recorded). Some clones in this sample may be carry-over from other donors' samples. The J gene is TRBJ2-7, the V gene TRBV20-1; D possibly corresponds to TRBD1 (8 bases). Sequencing input: PBMCs. This chain's CDR3 is CSAKRQGRVSSYEQYF. The CDR3 DNA reads as TGCAGTGCGAAAAGACAGGGGAGGGTCAGCTCCTACGAGCAGTACTTC.